The rows below give T cell receptor beta chains drawn from one sample of a study of Ad26.COV2.S vaccination and SARS-CoV-2 variants. The repertoire was sequenced with immunoSEQ multiplex PCR; TCRdb's copy has only in-frame clones and lacks some. The sample yields some 480,000 clones, approximately 90% seen once. Sequences were derived from peripheral blood, sampled in a trial of Ad26.COV2.S vaccine versus placebo. These receptors all stem from a person aged 18 to 59 who received the Ad26.COV2.S COVID-19 vaccine or a placebo. CDR3s include the opening cysteine and the closing phenylalanine or tryptophan. Fields, in order: V gene, J gene, clone size, D gene, CDR3 protein, CDR3 DNA. A D gene is named only where the DNA matches it firmly. The listing skips clone size in some rows; elsewhere it reads once, few, many or a size class.

v_call: TRBV28
j_call: TRBJ1-2
clone_size: -
d_call: TRBD1
cdr3_aa: CASSVPGQGSYGYTF
cdr3_nt: TGTGCCAGCAGTGTCCCGGGACAGGGGAGCTATGGCTACACCTTC

v_call: TRBV21-1
j_call: TRBJ2-2
clone_size: -
d_call: -
cdr3_aa: CASSRGLAPTGELFF
cdr3_nt: TGTGCCAGCAGCAGAGGACTAGCCCCCACCGGGGAGCTGTTTTTT

v_call: TRBV6-2/TRBV6-3
j_call: TRBJ2-2
clone_size: -
d_call: -
cdr3_aa: CASSYAGTTGELFF
cdr3_nt: TGTGCCAGCAGTTACGCCGGGACTACCGGGGAGCTGTTTTTT

v_call: TRBV6-2/TRBV6-3
j_call: TRBJ2-3
clone_size: -
d_call: TRBD2
cdr3_aa: CASSLPGLDRHTQYF
cdr3_nt: TGTGCCAGCAGTCTTCCGGGACTAGATCGGCATACGCAGTATTTT

v_call: TRBV6-5
j_call: TRBJ1-2
clone_size: -
d_call: TRBD1
cdr3_aa: CASSSGTGSYGYTF
cdr3_nt: TGTGCCAGCAGCTCCGGGACAGGGTCCTATGGCTACACCTTC

v_call: TRBV19
j_call: TRBJ1-2
clone_size: -
d_call: TRBD1
cdr3_aa: CASSRKGTDYYTF
cdr3_nt: TGTGCCAGTAGCCGAAAGGGGACAGATTACTACACCTTC

v_call: TRBV9
j_call: TRBJ2-3
clone_size: -
d_call: -
cdr3_aa: CASSVTASTDTQYF
cdr3_nt: TGTGCCAGCAGCGTAACAGCGAGCACAGATACGCAGTATTTT

v_call: TRBV18
j_call: TRBJ2-3
clone_size: -
d_call: TRBD2
cdr3_aa: CASSPLAGTTDTQYF
cdr3_nt: TGTGCCAGCTCACCACTAGCGGGAACCACAGATACGCAGTATTTT

v_call: TRBV18
j_call: TRBJ2-7
clone_size: -
d_call: -
cdr3_aa: CASFGGPSYEQYF
cdr3_nt: TGTGCCAGCTTTGGGGGTCCTTCCTACGAGCAGTACTTC

v_call: TRBV11-2
j_call: TRBJ1-2
clone_size: -
d_call: -
cdr3_aa: CASSPRGGDGYTF
cdr3_nt: TGTGCCAGCAGCCCGCGGGGGGGTGATGGCTACACCTTC

v_call: TRBV5-8
j_call: TRBJ1-6
clone_size: -
d_call: TRBD1
cdr3_aa: CASSRLTGTNSPLHF
cdr3_nt: TGTGCCAGCAGCCGATTGACAGGGACTAATTCACCCCTCCACTTT

v_call: TRBV3-1/TRBV3-2
j_call: TRBJ2-4
clone_size: -
d_call: TRBD2
cdr3_aa: CASSHAREGRTIQYF
cdr3_nt: TGTGCCAGCAGCCATGCGCGGGAGGGCCGTACCATTCAGTACTTC

v_call: TRBV28
j_call: TRBJ1-1
clone_size: -
d_call: -
cdr3_aa: CASSLRTEAFF
cdr3_nt: TGTGCCAGCAGTTTAAGGACTGAAGCTTTCTTT

v_call: TRBV6-6
j_call: TRBJ2-6
clone_size: -
d_call: -
cdr3_aa: CASDGGALGANVLTF
cdr3_nt: TGTGCCAGCGATGGAGGGGCGTTAGGGGCCAACGTCCTGACTTTC

v_call: TRBV5-1
j_call: TRBJ1-2
clone_size: once
d_call: -
cdr3_aa: CASSFTRGDDGYTF
cdr3_nt: TGCGCCAGCAGCTTTACTAGGGGTGATGATGGCTACACCTTC

v_call: TRBV5-6
j_call: TRBJ2-7
clone_size: -
d_call: -
cdr3_aa: CASSLPRTYEQYF
cdr3_nt: TGTGCCAGCAGCTTGCCCAGAACCTACGAGCAGTACTTC

v_call: TRBV7-9
j_call: TRBJ1-1
clone_size: -
d_call: -
cdr3_aa: CASGSNVNTEAFF
cdr3_nt: TGTGCCAGCGGAAGTAACGTAAACACTGAAGCTTTCTTT

v_call: TRBV28
j_call: TRBJ2-2
clone_size: -
d_call: -
cdr3_aa: CASRDLNTGELFF
cdr3_nt: TGTGCCAGTAGGGACCTAAACACCGGGGAGCTGTTTTTT

v_call: TRBV5-4
j_call: TRBJ1-2
clone_size: few
d_call: -
cdr3_aa: CASSLPGTDLGYGYTF
cdr3_nt: TGTGCCAGCAGCTTGCCGGGGACCGATTTAGGCTATGGCTACACCTTC

v_call: TRBV4-2
j_call: TRBJ2-1
clone_size: -
d_call: -
cdr3_aa: CASSQASRLRSEQFF
cdr3_nt: TGTGCCAGCAGCCAAGCCTCTAGATTGCGGAGTGAGCAGTTCTTC

v_call: TRBV5-1
j_call: TRBJ1-1
clone_size: once
d_call: TRBD1
cdr3_aa: CASSLEAGGGEAFF
cdr3_nt: TGCGCCAGCAGCTTGGAGGCAGGGGGCGGTGAAGCTTTCTTT

v_call: TRBV19
j_call: TRBJ2-6
clone_size: -
d_call: TRBD1
cdr3_aa: CASLRTGGTGANVLTF
cdr3_nt: TGTGCCAGTCTCCGGACAGGGGGGACTGGGGCCAACGTCCTGACTTTC

v_call: TRBV6-6
j_call: TRBJ2-1
clone_size: -
d_call: TRBD2
cdr3_aa: CASSHRLAGGYNEQFF
cdr3_nt: TGTGCCAGCAGCCACAGGCTAGCGGGAGGGTACAATGAGCAGTTCTTC

v_call: TRBV7-8
j_call: TRBJ2-2
clone_size: -
d_call: -
cdr3_aa: CASRETVITGELFF
cdr3_nt: TGTGCCAGCCGTGAGACAGTAATCACCGGGGAGCTGTTTTTT

v_call: TRBV3-1/TRBV3-2
j_call: TRBJ2-3
clone_size: -
d_call: -
cdr3_aa: CASSHRTDTQYF
cdr3_nt: TGTGCCAGCAGCCACAGAACAGATACGCAGTATTTT

v_call: TRBV5-1
j_call: TRBJ1-1
clone_size: -
d_call: TRBD1
cdr3_aa: CASSAQGAPTEAFF
cdr3_nt: TGCGCCAGCAGCGCACAGGGGGCCCCCACTGAAGCTTTCTTT

v_call: TRBV6-1
j_call: TRBJ1-2
clone_size: -
d_call: TRBD1
cdr3_aa: CASSEQGRGYDGYTF
cdr3_nt: TGTGCCAGCAGTGAACAGGGCAGGGGGTACGATGGCTACACCTTC

v_call: TRBV3-1/TRBV3-2
j_call: TRBJ2-7
clone_size: -
d_call: -
cdr3_aa: CASSQGSLSYEQYF
cdr3_nt: TGTGCCAGCAGCCAAGGCTCTCTCTCCTACGAGCAGTACTTC

v_call: TRBV14
j_call: TRBJ1-6
clone_size: -
d_call: -
cdr3_aa: CASSRAQGVNLHF
cdr3_nt: TGTGCCAGCAGCCGGGCTCAGGGTGTTAATCTCCACTTT

v_call: TRBV7-2
j_call: TRBJ2-1
clone_size: -
d_call: -
cdr3_aa: CASSLRVEQFF
cdr3_nt: TGTGCCAGCAGCTTACGGGTTGAGCAGTTCTTC

v_call: TRBV6-2/TRBV6-3
j_call: TRBJ2-7
clone_size: -
d_call: -
cdr3_aa: CASSQAGGVSEQYF
cdr3_nt: TGTGCCAGCAGCCAAGCTGGGGGAGTCAGTGAGCAGTACTTC

v_call: TRBV30
j_call: TRBJ1-3
clone_size: once
d_call: -
cdr3_aa: CAWSFFGGQISGNTIYF
cdr3_nt: TGTGCCTGGAGTTTCTTCGGGGGCCAGATCTCTGGAAACACCATATATTTT

v_call: TRBV6-5
j_call: TRBJ2-1
clone_size: once
d_call: TRBD1
cdr3_aa: CASSYQGAEYNEQFF
cdr3_nt: TGTGCCAGCAGTTACCAGGGGGCGGAATACAATGAGCAGTTCTTC

v_call: TRBV7-9
j_call: TRBJ2-7
clone_size: -
d_call: -
cdr3_aa: CASSTRQGVGEQYF
cdr3_nt: TGTGCCAGCAGCACCCGGCAGGGAGTAGGAGAGCAGTACTTC

v_call: TRBV7-8
j_call: TRBJ2-7
clone_size: -
d_call: TRBD1
cdr3_aa: CASSPGTVTREQYF
cdr3_nt: TGTGCCAGCAGCCCCGGGACAGTTACTCGGGAGCAGTACTTC

v_call: TRBV9
j_call: TRBJ2-1
clone_size: -
d_call: -
cdr3_aa: CASSVEGGSYNEQFF
cdr3_nt: TGTGCCAGCAGCGTAGAGGGGGGGAGCTACAATGAGCAGTTCTTC

v_call: TRBV9
j_call: TRBJ2-4
clone_size: -
d_call: -
cdr3_aa: CASSAGDAKNIQYF
cdr3_nt: TGTGCCAGCAGCGCAGGGGACGCCAAAAACATTCAGTACTTC

v_call: TRBV5-1
j_call: TRBJ2-1
clone_size: -
d_call: -
cdr3_aa: CARSGEGGGNEQFF
cdr3_nt: TGCGCCCGCAGCGGGGAGGGGGGCGGCAATGAGCAGTTCTTC

v_call: TRBV20-1
j_call: TRBJ2-5
clone_size: -
d_call: -
cdr3_aa: CSASLLARETQYF
cdr3_nt: TGCAGTGCTAGTCTCCTAGCGCGGGAGACCCAGTACTTC

v_call: TRBV11-2
j_call: TRBJ2-7
clone_size: few
d_call: -
cdr3_aa: CASSLNLYEQYF
cdr3_nt: TGTGCCAGCAGCTTAAATCTGTACGAGCAGTACTTC

v_call: TRBV7-2
j_call: TRBJ1-1
clone_size: -
d_call: -
cdr3_aa: CASSMDPLGTEAFF
cdr3_nt: TGTGCCAGCAGCATGGACCCCCTTGGCACTGAAGCTTTCTTT

v_call: TRBV6-6
j_call: TRBJ2-1
clone_size: -
d_call: TRBD2
cdr3_aa: CASKGTSGNSYNEQFF
cdr3_nt: TGTGCCAGCAAGGGGACTAGCGGGAACTCCTACAATGAGCAGTTCTTC

v_call: TRBV19
j_call: TRBJ1-6
clone_size: -
d_call: TRBD1
cdr3_aa: CASSADRGRNSPLHF
cdr3_nt: TGTGCCAGTAGTGCCGACAGGGGCCGGAATTCACCCCTCCACTTT

v_call: TRBV5-4
j_call: TRBJ1-2
clone_size: few
d_call: -
cdr3_aa: CASSSTGFPRDTF
cdr3_nt: TGTGCCAGCAGCAGCACCGGTTTCCCCCGGGACACCTTC

v_call: TRBV4-2
j_call: TRBJ2-1
clone_size: -
d_call: -
cdr3_aa: CASSQGVYMFEQFF
cdr3_nt: TGTGCCAGCAGCCAAGGGGTTTACATGTTTGAGCAGTTCTTC

v_call: TRBV7-9
j_call: TRBJ2-1
clone_size: -
d_call: TRBD2
cdr3_aa: CASSPVGLAGYNEQFF
cdr3_nt: TGTGCCAGCAGCCCGGTGGGGCTAGCGGGATACAATGAGCAGTTCTTC

v_call: TRBV6-5
j_call: TRBJ1-4
clone_size: -
d_call: TRBD1
cdr3_aa: CASTTDREQKLFF
cdr3_nt: TGTGCCAGCACCACTGACAGGGAGCAAAAACTGTTTTTT

v_call: TRBV11-2
j_call: TRBJ2-1
clone_size: -
d_call: TRBD2
cdr3_aa: CASSPRREAGVGEQFF
cdr3_nt: TGTGCCAGCAGCCCCCGTAGGGAAGCGGGAGTAGGTGAGCAGTTCTTC

v_call: TRBV15
j_call: TRBJ2-7
clone_size: -
d_call: -
cdr3_aa: CATSGPWGEQYF
cdr3_nt: TGTGCCACCAGCGGCCCATGGGGCGAGCAGTACTTC

v_call: TRBV19
j_call: TRBJ1-4
clone_size: few
d_call: -
cdr3_aa: CASSISSLNEKLFF
cdr3_nt: TGTGCCAGTAGTATAAGCAGCCTCAATGAAAAACTGTTTTTT

v_call: TRBV7-3
j_call: TRBJ1-2
clone_size: -
d_call: -
cdr3_aa: CASSSRDGYGYTF
cdr3_nt: TGTGCCAGCAGCTCCCGGGACGGCTATGGCTACACCTTC

v_call: TRBV7-2
j_call: TRBJ2-7
clone_size: -
d_call: -
cdr3_aa: CASSLALATNYEQYF
cdr3_nt: TGTGCCAGCAGCTTAGCGCTAGCGACAAACTACGAGCAGTACTTC

v_call: TRBV4-1
j_call: TRBJ1-4
clone_size: -
d_call: -
cdr3_aa: CASSQAGGATNEKLFF
cdr3_nt: TGCGCCAGCAGCCAAGCTGGGGGGGCAACTAATGAAAAACTGTTTTTT

v_call: TRBV18
j_call: TRBJ1-1
clone_size: -
d_call: TRBD1
cdr3_aa: CASSPGQTNTEAFF
cdr3_nt: TGTGCCAGCTCACCGGGACAGACGAACACTGAAGCTTTCTTT

v_call: TRBV6-5
j_call: TRBJ1-5
clone_size: once
d_call: -
cdr3_aa: CASNPVQARNQPQHF
cdr3_nt: TGTGCCAGCAATCCCGTCCAGGCCCGAAATCAGCCCCAGCATTTT